The T cell receptor beta chain described here comes from a study of cytomegalovirus exposure and HLA in healthy donors. PCR was performed using 60 Vbeta and 13 Jbeta primers. Assay: immunoSEQ multiplex PCR; the TCRdb copy retains only in-frame clones and omits some. This table holds about 120,000 clones, around 74% found once. CDR1 and CDR2 (germline): SGHRS, YFSETQ. The junction had 2 bases not matched to a gene; V was cut back by 3 bases and J by 1 base. The CDR3 has 15 amino acids. The sample taken for sequencing was PBMCs. V and J are TRBV5-1 and TRBJ2-7; 12 bases agree with TRBD1. This TCR was sampled from a man in his sixties in good health and CMV-seropositive. In DNA form, the CDR3 reads TGCGCCAGCAGCTCGGGACAGGGGGCATCCTACGAGCAGTACTTC. This gives the protein CASSSGQGASYEQYF.